This paragraph covers one T cell receptor (beta chain) sequence. The entry originates in a study of T cells in tuberculosis. Germline-derived CDR1 and CDR2 are LGHNA and YSLEER. The CDR3 totals 12 residues. V was cut by 1 base and J by 11 bases, with 9 bases left in between. Measured with immunoSEQ multiplex PCR; TCRdb has only the in-frame clones, and not every one. The sample consists of roughly 45,000 clones, roughly 94% of them appearing once. The sequence was obtained from a donor aged 10 to 29 with latent tuberculosis or without tuberculosis infection. Some clones in this sample may be carry-over from other donors' samples. J is TRBJ2-1 and V is TRBV4-3, with a tentative D call TRBD2 (6 bases). Material: PBMCs. This CDR3 is CASSQVGGKQFF. In DNA, the CDR3 is TGCGCCAGCAGCCAAGTTGGAGGGAAGCAGTTCTTC.